These 27 T cell receptor beta chains originate from one sample sequenced in a study of T cells in tuberculosis. The method was immunoSEQ multiplex PCR; TCRdb's version includes in-frame clones alone and lacks a portion of them. Of approximately 31,000 clones listed, just under 97% are singletons. Sequenced input: PBMCs. The receptors come from a donor between 10 and 29 years old with latent tuberculosis or without tuberculosis infection.

This clone was seen a few times. V gene TRBV6-5 combines with J gene TRBJ1-5; no firm D call. Germline values: CDR1 MNHEY, CDR2 SVGAGI. Trimming shortened V by 6 bases and J by 0 bases, and 6 bases separated the two germline ends. The CDR3 is made up of 13 amino acids. The CDR3 nucleotides are TGTGCCAGCAGGGAGAGTAGCAATCAGCCCCAGCATTTT. Protein product: CASRESSNQPQHF.

The CDR3 here is CASSLPRDRAIYEQYF. The CDR3 coding sequence is TGTGCCAGCAGCCTCCCCCGGGACAGGGCAATCTACGAGCAGTACTTC. V gene TRBV7-8 combines with J gene TRBJ2-7; 9 bases are shared with TRBD1. Germline V CDR1 and CDR2: SGHVS, FQNEAQ. This CDR3 contains 16 residues. The V and J ends lost 5 bases and 3 bases, in that order; junction bases with no gene match: 11. The full variable domain, in which reference TRBV7-8 and TRBJ2-7 provide the parts outside the CDR3, is GAGVSQSPRYKVAKRGQDVALRCDPISGHVSLFWYQQALGQGPEFLTYFQNEAQLDKSGLPSDRFFAERPEGSVSTLKIQRTQQEDSAVYLCASSLPRDRAIYEQYFGPGTRLTVT.

This chain uses TRBV10-3 with TRBJ2-1; 15 positions match TRBD2. This CDR3 spans 17 amino acids. The ends lost 2 bases at V and 5 bases at J; junction bases unmatched: 4. Germline V gene sequence: CDR1 ENHRY, CDR2 SYGVKD. The CDR3 DNA reads as TGTGCCATCAGTGAGGCGGGACTAGCGGGAGGACACAATGAGCAGTTCTTC. It codes for CAISEAGLAGGHNEQFF.

This rearrangement joins TRBV30 to TRBJ1-2; possible D gene TRBD1, 5 bases. The germline CDR1 and CDR2 sequences are GTSNPN and SVGIG (reference sequence). This CDR3 is 14 amino acids long. V lost 0 bases and J lost 8, with 16 bases in between. CDR3 protein: CAWSVGTGVEGYTF. The CDR3, as DNA: TGTGCCTGGAGTGTGGGGACGGGGGTGGAGGGCTACACCTTC. The full variable domain, rest sourced from reference TRBV30 and TRBJ1-2, is SQTIHQWPATLVQPVGSPLSLECTVEGTSNPNLYWYRQAAGRGLQLLFYSVGIGQISSEVPQNLSASRPQDRQFILSSKKLLLSDSGFYLCAWSVGTGVEGYTFGSGTRLTVV.

The rearrangement joins TRBV14 to TRBJ1-4, with D maybe TRBD1 (5 bases). CDR1 is SGHDN, CDR2 FVKESK, per germline. The CDR3 length is 15 residues. Trimming shortened V by 4 bases and J by 0 bases, and 9 bases separated the two germline ends. The CDR3 sequence is CASSPSGATNEKLFF. The DNA for the CDR3 is TGTGCCAGCAGCCCCTCGGGGGCAACTAATGAAAAACTGTTTTTT.

The rearrangement joins TRBV28 to TRBJ1-3, with TRBD1 identical over 7 bases. CDR1 is MDHEN, CDR2 SYDVKM, per germline. Trimming cost V 7 bases and J 3 bases; bases outside gene matches: 9. The CDR3 has 15 amino acids. CDR3 nucleotide sequence: TGTGCCAGCACCCTCGACAGGGTCGTTGGAAACACCATATATTTT. Encoded protein: CASTLDRVVGNTIYF. The full variable domain, completed using reference TRBV28 and TRBJ1-3, is DVKVTQSSRYLVKRTGEKVFLECVQDMDHENMFWYRQDPGLGLRLIYFSYDVKMKEKGDIPEGYSVSREKKERFSLILESASTNQTSMYLCASTLDRVVGNTIYFGEGSWLTVV.

This chain uses TRBV4-3 with TRBJ1-2, with 9 positions matching TRBD1. V shed 1 base, J shed 8 bases, and the junction held 5 bases outside the gene matches. CDR1 and CDR2 from the germline V gene are LGHNA and YSLEER. The CDR3 is made up of 14 amino acids. The DNA of the CDR3 is TGCGCCAGCAGCCAAGCAGGACAGGGGATCGGCTACACCTTC. This sequence encodes CASSQAGQGIGYTF.

V usage is TRBV4-3 and J usage is TRBJ2-2; D not certain. V was pared by 4 bases and J by 6 bases, with 6 bases between. Germline loops: CDR1 LGHNA, CDR2 YSLEER. The CDR3 runs 12 residues. CDR3 nucleotides: TGCGCCAGCAGCCTTTCCGCCGGGGAGCTGTTTTTT. This encodes CASSLSAGELFF.

This clone came up once. The chain carries TRBV6-6 and TRBJ2-2; TRBD2 agrees at 7 bases. Germline loops: CDR1 MNHNY, CDR2 SVGAGI (reference sequence). The CDR3 contains 14 residues. The junction had 3 bases not matched to a gene; V was cut back by 8 bases and J by 0 bases. The CDR3 coding sequence is TGTGCCAGCGCGCGGGAGACGAACACCGGGGAGCTGTTTTTT. It translates to CASARETNTGELFF.

V gene TRBV4-3 combines with J gene TRBJ2-7, with 9 bases aligning to TRBD2. The germline gives CDR1 LGHNA, CDR2 YSLEER. The CDR3 has 16 amino acids. J was trimmed by 2 bases and V by 0 bases; bases with no gene match: 5. CDR3 in DNA: TGCGCCAGCAGCCAAGATCGGGCGGGGGGGACCTACGAGCAGTACTTC. Translation gives CASSQDRAGGTYEQYF.

This rearrangement joins TRBV18 to TRBJ2-1, with 7 bases identical to TRBD1. V dropped 4 bases and J dropped 9; count of bases not matched to a gene: 6. CDR1 is KGHSH, CDR2 LQKENI, per germline. The CDR3 covers 13 residues. The CDR3 nucleotides read TGTGCCAGCTCACAGTCCCGGGACAGTGAGCAGTTCTTC. This encodes CASSQSRDSEQFF.

The chain recombines TRBV6-4 with TRBJ2-2, with TRBD2 as a possible D gene (6 bases). The V gene's germline CDR1 is MRHNA and CDR2 SNTAGT. This CDR3 region has 16 residues. Trimming left V 2 bases short and J 1 base short, with 11 bases between. In DNA, the CDR3 is TGTGCCAGCAGTGACCTAGCGACCAAGAACACCGGGGAGCTGTTTTTT. It codes for CASSDLATKNTGELFF.

The V and J genes are TRBV11-2 and TRBJ2-2; the D is unclear. The V gene lost 7 bases and the J gene lost 6 bases, with 9 bases spanning the gap. There are 12 residues in the CDR3. CDR1 and CDR2 from the germline V gene are SGHAT and FQNNGV. CDR3 residues: CASKRGPGELFF. CDR3 sequence (DNA): TGTGCCAGCAAAAGAGGCCCCGGGGAGCTGTTTTTT.

J is TRBJ1-5 and V is TRBV7-2; tentatively, D is TRBD1 (5 bases). Germline lookup yields CDR1 SGHTA and CDR2 FQGNSA. This CDR3 is built from 14 residues. Trimming left V 5 bases short and J 7 bases short, with 15 bases between. In DNA, the CDR3 is TGTGCCAGCAGCGCCTCCGGGGGGAGACAGCCCCAGCATTTT. This encodes CASSASGGRQPQHF.

In nucleotides, the CDR3 is TGTGCCAGCAGCCAGCAGATCCCAAGCGAGCAGTACTTC. Protein: CASSQQIPSEQYF. The rearrangement uses TRBV14 and TRBJ2-7; D not certain. The CDR3 extends over 13 amino acids. The germline V and J ends were trimmed by 3 bases and 6 bases, with 12 bases remaining between them. Germline V gene data show CDR1 as SGHDN and CDR2 as FVKESK.

The chain carries TRBV6-5 and TRBJ2-1; tentatively, D is TRBD2 (6 bases). With 4 bases removed from V and 4 bases from J, the gap between germline ends came to 11 bases. The CDR3 loop spans 14 amino acids. Germline V gene lookup returns CDR1 MNHEY and CDR2 SVGAGI. Written as DNA, the CDR3 is TGTGCCAGCAGTTTGGACTACCCGTACAATGAGCAGTTCTTC. It yields the protein CASSLDYPYNEQFF.

The gene calls are TRBV7-9 and TRBJ1-1; D is undetermined. The germline V and J ends were trimmed by 0 bases and 1 base, with 12 bases remaining between them. CDR1 is SEHNR, CDR2 FQNEAQ, per germline (reference sequence). The CDR3 spans 16 residues. Here the CDR3 reads CASSLAVARRNTEAFF. The CDR3 bases are TGTGCCAGCAGCTTAGCGGTCGCACGGAGGAACACTGAAGCTTTCTTT. The full variable domain, in which reference TRBV7-9 and TRBJ1-1 provide the parts outside the CDR3, is DTGVSQNPRHKITKRGQNVTFRCDPISEHNRLYWYRQTLGQGPEFLTYFQNEAQLEKSRLLSDRFSAERPKGSFSTLEIQRTEQGDSAMYLCASSLAVARRNTEAFFGQGTRLTVV.

The rearrangement links TRBV6-6 to TRBJ2-5; D is perhaps TRBD1 (6 bases). The CDR3 is 14 amino acids. Looked up from germline, CDR1 is MNHNY and CDR2 is SVGAGI (reference sequence). Trimming took 1 base from V and 4 from J, leaving 10 bases between them. As DNA, the CDR3 is TGTGCCAGCAGTTACTTTCAGGGGACAGAGACCCAGTACTTC. It encodes CASSYFQGTETQYF.

The chain joins TRBV27 to TRBJ1-5; D unclear. V dropped 10 bases and J dropped 8 bases, with 9 bases sitting between them. Germline V gives CDR1 MNHEY, CDR2 SMNVEV (reference sequence). This CDR3 is 10 amino acids long. The CDR3 sequence: CATSIEPQHF. CDR3 coding DNA: TGTGCCACATCTATCGAGCCCCAGCATTTT.

The chain recombines TRBV18 with TRBJ1-5; possibly TRBD1 for D (5 bases). Germline V gene sequence: CDR1 KGHSH, CDR2 LQKENI. The CDR3 totals 13 residues. V lost 4 bases and J lost 3, with 7 bases in between. The CDR3 region is CASSQGPNQPQHF. In DNA form, the CDR3 reads TGTGCCAGCTCACAGGGGCCCAATCAGCCCCAGCATTTT.

The rearrangement joins TRBV6-1 to TRBJ2-1; a weak D match, TRBD1 (6 bases). Germline V gives CDR1 MNHNS, CDR2 SASEGT. There are 15 residues in the CDR3. V shed 3 bases and J shed 1 base, with 10 bases lying between them. The CDR3 DNA reads as TGTGCCAGCAGTGATCGGACAGTATCCTACAATGAGCAGTTCTTC. Its protein is CASSDRTVSYNEQFF.

The genes are TRBV29-1 and TRBJ2-7; 9 bases are shared with TRBD2. This CDR3 comprises 14 residues. In germline, CDR1 is SQVTM, CDR2 ANQGSEA. V shed 3 bases and J 0 bases; nucleotides not matched to a gene: 3. The DNA of the CDR3 is TGCAGCGTTGAGACTAGCGGATTCTCCTACGAGCAGTACTTC. Translation: CSVETSGFSYEQYF.

The V and J genes are TRBV16 and TRBJ1-1; D not certain. The germline gives CDR1 KGHSY, CDR2 FQNENV. V was shortened by 4 bases and J by 4 bases, with 13 bases between the two germline ends. This CDR3 comprises 14 residues. The CDR3 loop reads CASSPGSNPTEAFF. DNA of the CDR3: TGTGCCAGCAGCCCCGGGTCTAATCCCACTGAAGCTTTCTTT.

The V and J genes are TRBV25-1 and TRBJ2-2, with 7 positions matching TRBD1. The CDR3 is 16 amino acids. CDR1 is MGHDK, CDR2 SYGVNS, per germline. Trimming removed 1 base from V and 1 base from J; junction bases left unmatched: 3. Here the CDR3 DNA reads TGTGCCAGCAGTGAATTAAGACAGGGGAACACCGGGGAGCTGTTTTTT. Its protein is CASSELRQGNTGELFF.

The chain has TRBV6-5 and TRBJ2-1, with D possibly TRBD2 on 6 matching bases. The CDR3 has 13 residues. Germline loops: CDR1 MNHEY, CDR2 SVGAGI. Trimming removed 5 bases from V and 15 bases from J, with 20 bases in between. The CDR3 bases are TGTGCCAGCAGTGCCAATTTAGCGGACTGGCGGTTCTTC. Translating gives CASSANLADWRFF.

V gene TRBV11-2 combines with J gene TRBJ2-4; 11 bases agree with TRBD2. CDR3 length equals 15 residues. Germline V gene lookup returns CDR1 SGHAT and CDR2 FQNNGV. J was trimmed by 6 bases and V by 2 bases; bases with no gene match: 3. Here the CDR3 DNA reads TGTGCCAGCAGCTTAAGTAGCGGGAGGGGAAACATTCAGTACTTC. It codes for CASSLSSGRGNIQYF.

This rearrangement joins TRBV27 to TRBJ1-5; 9 bases match TRBD1. The CDR3 extends over 14 amino acids. J gave up 4 bases and V 4 bases, and 2 bases lay outside the gene matches. Per the germline V gene, CDR1 is MNHEY and CDR2 is SMNVEV (reference sequence). CDR3 in amino acids: CASSSDRGNQPQHF. In DNA, the CDR3 is TGTGCCAGCAGTTCGGACAGGGGTAATCAGCCCCAGCATTTT.